These T cell receptor beta chains were read from a single sample in a study of cytomegalovirus exposure and HLA in healthy donors. Method: immunoSEQ multiplex PCR; TCRdb's copy keeps in-frame clones and lacks some. The sample yields over 120,000 clones, 70% to 85% seen once. Sequenced material: PBMCs. These receptors came from a man aged 25-40 years in good health and CMV-seropositive. Both conserved end residues are part of each CDR3. The D gene is left open where the match is weak. Not all rows give a size; the values are once, few, many and, for expanded clones, a class.

v_call	clone_size	j_call	d_call	cdr3_aa	cdr3_nt
TRBV10-3	NA	TRBJ1-1	TRBD1	CATATGLPGNTEAFF	TGTGCCACCGCGACAGGGCTCCCGGGGAACACTGAAGCTTTCTTT
TRBV12-2	NA	TRBJ1-4	NA	CASRLARRGPNEKLFF	TGTGCAAGTCGCTTAGCCAGGAGGGGCCCTAATGAAAAGCTGTTTTTT
TRBV9	once	TRBJ2-2	NA	CASSVWASQNTGELFF	TGTGCCAGCAGCGTATGGGCTAGCCAGAACACCGGGGAGCTGTTTTTT
TRBV28	once	TRBJ2-2	NA	CASSFELEAWGELFF	TGTGCCAGCAGTTTTGAACTAGAGGCCTGGGGGGAGCTGTTTTTT
TRBV11-2	NA	TRBJ1-3	TRBD1	CASSLGTAGNTIYF	TGTGCCAGCAGCCTTGGGACAGCTGGAAACACCATATATTTT
TRBV28	NA	TRBJ2-7	NA	CASSWTDSYEQYF	TGTGCCAGCAGCTGGACAGATTCCTACGAGCAGTACTTC
TRBV9	NA	TRBJ2-1	TRBD1	CASSPRSGQSYNEQFF	TGTGCCAGCAGCCCCCGCTCGGGACAGTCTTACAATGAGCAGTTCTTC
TRBV2	NA	TRBJ1-1	NA	CASTGETILGTEAFF	TGTGCCAGCACAGGGGAGACTATTCTAGGGACTGAAGCTTTCTTT
TRBV12-5	NA	TRBJ2-3	NA	CASGLVQGTRDLPSTDTQYF	TGTGCTAGTGGTTTGGTACAGGGGACTAGGGACCTTCCTAGCACAGATACGCAGTATTTT
TRBV7-9	NA	TRBJ2-3	NA	CSSSLEGAFRPDTQYF	TGTTCCAGCAGCTTAGAAGGGGCGTTCAGGCCAGATACGCAGTATTTT
TRBV7-9	NA	TRBJ2-7	TRBD1	CASSLVRGGRGEQYF	TGTGCCAGCAGCTTAGTAAGAGGGGGCCGCGGCGAGCAGTACTTC
TRBV12-5	NA	TRBJ2-3	TRBD2	CASGLGASGFGDTQYF	TGTGCTAGTGGTTTAGGGGCTAGCGGGTTTGGTGATACGCAGTATTTT
TRBV25-1	NA	TRBJ2-1	TRBD2	CASSDSWLAGGNEQFF	TGTGCCAGCAGTGATTCCTGGCTAGCGGGGGGCAATGAGCAGTTCTTC
TRBV7-9	NA	TRBJ1-2	NA	CASSLDSSYGYTF	TGTGCCAGCAGCTTAGACTCTAGCTATGGCTACACCTTC
TRBV28	NA	TRBJ1-1	NA	CASSLVNTEAFF	TGTGCCAGCAGTCTCGTGAACACTGAAGCTTTCTTT
TRBV29-1	NA	TRBJ2-7	TRBD1	CSVDSGQGTYEQYF	TGCAGCGTTGACTCGGGACAGGGGACCTACGAGCAGTACTTC
TRBV27	NA	TRBJ2-7	NA	CASSPQNSYEQYF	TGTGCCAGCAGTCCCCAGAACTCCTACGAGCAGTACTTC
TRBV19	once	TRBJ2-1	TRBD2	CASKMRTSGGNNEQFF	TGTGCCAGTAAAATGAGGACTAGCGGAGGGAACAATGAGCAGTTCTTC
TRBV16	NA	TRBJ1-1	TRBD1	CASSQPGTGDTEAFF	TGTGCCAGCAGCCAACCCGGGACAGGGGACACTGAAGCTTTCTTT
TRBV19	NA	TRBJ1-5	TRBD1	CASSIVTRGFYQPQHF	TGTGCCAGTAGTATAGTAACCAGGGGGTTTTATCAGCCCCAGCATTTT
TRBV6-5	NA	TRBJ2-1	TRBD1	CASRTGEGPYNEQFF	TGTGCCAGCCGGACAGGGGAAGGCCCCTACAATGAGCAGTTCTTC
TRBV7-6	NA	TRBJ2-3	NA	CASSTRGTDTQYF	TGTGCCAGCAGCACCCGGGGGACAGATACGCAGTATTTT
TRBV7-6	NA	TRBJ2-2	NA	CASSLDTQDGELFF	TGTGCCAGCAGCTTAGATACCCAGGACGGGGAGCTGTTTTTT
TRBV18	NA	TRBJ1-1	NA	CASSPNHGGDTEAFF	TGTGCCAGCTCACCGAACCATGGGGGGGACACTGAAGCTTTCTTT
TRBV28	few	TRBJ1-5	NA	CASSSGQLNQPQHF	TGTGCCAGCAGTTCGGGACAACTCAATCAGCCCCAGCATTTT
TRBV5-1	NA	TRBJ2-1	NA	CASSPDSSNEQFF	TGCGCCAGCAGCCCGGACTCTTCCAATGAGCAGTTCTTC
TRBV11-3	NA	TRBJ2-3	TRBD1	CASLGQGSRSTDTQYF	TGTGCCAGCTTGGGACAGGGCTCTCGTAGCACAGATACGCAGTATTTT
TRBV6-1	NA	TRBJ2-1	TRBD2	CASSGLAGGPNEQFF	TGTGCCAGCAGTGGACTAGCGGGGGGGCCCAATGAGCAGTTCTTC
TRBV2	once	TRBJ1-2	TRBD1	CASSGENRGFGYTF	TGTGCCAGCAGCGGAGAAAACAGGGGGTTTGGCTACACCTTC
TRBV28	NA	TRBJ1-3	NA	CASGAGPSGNTIYF	TGTGCCAGCGGGGCTGGACCCTCTGGAAACACCATATATTTT
TRBV19	once	TRBJ1-2	NA	CASSNTGYGYTF	TGTGCCAGTAGTAACACGGGATATGGCTACACCTTC
TRBV6-4	NA	TRBJ1-1	NA	CASSDSLTGLDTEAFF	TGTGCCAGCAGTGACTCCCTTACAGGGCTGGACACTGAAGCTTTCTTT
TRBV18	few	TRBJ1-4	NA	CASSISGTNEKLFF	TGTGCCAGCTCAATTAGCGGGACTAATGAAAAACTGTTTTTT
TRBV18	NA	TRBJ2-1	TRBD2	CASRPGLAGGDEQFF	TGTGCCAGCCGCCCGGGACTAGCGGGAGGCGATGAGCAGTTCTTC
TRBV7-8	NA	TRBJ1-2	NA	CASSSHRARNYGYTF	TGTGCCAGCAGCTCCCACAGGGCTCGGAACTATGGCTACACCTTC
TRBV5-1	few	TRBJ1-1	NA	CASSLGGVGAFF	TGCGCCAGCAGCTTAGGAGGCGTCGGAGCTTTCTTT
TRBV7-3	few	TRBJ1-1	TRBD1	CASSPTGTTEAFF	TGTGCCAGCAGCCCGACAGGGACCACTGAAGCTTTCTTT
TRBV4-1	NA	TRBJ1-2	TRBD1	CASSQEVQGGGYTF	TGCGCCAGCAGCCAAGAGGTCCAGGGGGGCGGCTACACCTTC
TRBV7-8	once	TRBJ2-1	TRBD2	CASSLGLADYNEQFF	TGTGCCAGCAGCTTAGGACTAGCGGACTACAATGAGCAGTTCTTC
TRBV18	NA	TRBJ2-5	TRBD1	CASSPLEGAERETQYF	TGTGCCAGCTCACCCCTAGAGGGGGCCGAGAGGGAGACCCAGTACTTC
TRBV27	NA	TRBJ1-2	TRBD1	CASSSPTGGSGYTF	TGTGCCAGCAGTAGCCCGACAGGGGGCTCGGGCTACACCTTC
TRBV5-4	NA	TRBJ2-5	TRBD2	CASSAVKAGDETQYF	TGTGCCAGCAGTGCCGTTAAAGCGGGAGACGAGACCCAGTACTTC
TRBV4-1	NA	TRBJ1-5	NA	CASSQDPEGLGNQPQHF	TGCGCCAGCAGCCAAGATCCGGAGGGGTTGGGCAATCAGCCCCAGCATTTT
TRBV6-5	NA	TRBJ1-1	NA	CASSRRGGTEAFF	TGTGCCAGCAGCCGTCGGGGGGGCACTGAAGCTTTCTTT
TRBV6-6	NA	TRBJ2-7	NA	CASSWGGMDEQYF	TGTGCCAGCAGTTGGGGCGGGATGGACGAGCAGTACTTC
TRBV6-6	NA	TRBJ2-2	TRBD2	CASRPGQAGGTGELFF	TGTGCCAGCAGGCCCGGACAAGCGGGAGGGACCGGGGAGCTGTTTTTT
TRBV28	NA	TRBJ2-3	NA	CASSLGGGGTQYF	TGTGCCAGCAGTTTGGGGGGCGGGGGTACGCAGTATTTT
TRBV7-9	NA	TRBJ2-1	NA	CASSPRTALYNEQFF	TGTGCCAGCAGCCCACGGACAGCCCTTTACAATGAGCAGTTCTTC
TRBV18	NA	TRBJ2-7	NA	CASSQQEYEQYF	TGTGCCAGCTCCCAACAGGAGTACGAGCAGTACTTC
TRBV11-1	NA	TRBJ1-2	NA	CASRYGTGYGYTF	TGTGCCAGCAGATACGGTACGGGATATGGCTACACCTTC
TRBV18	NA	TRBJ2-3	TRBD2	CASSPTSGGGPGTDTQYF	TGTGCCAGCTCTCCGACTAGCGGGGGGGGGCCTGGCACAGATACGCAGTATTTT